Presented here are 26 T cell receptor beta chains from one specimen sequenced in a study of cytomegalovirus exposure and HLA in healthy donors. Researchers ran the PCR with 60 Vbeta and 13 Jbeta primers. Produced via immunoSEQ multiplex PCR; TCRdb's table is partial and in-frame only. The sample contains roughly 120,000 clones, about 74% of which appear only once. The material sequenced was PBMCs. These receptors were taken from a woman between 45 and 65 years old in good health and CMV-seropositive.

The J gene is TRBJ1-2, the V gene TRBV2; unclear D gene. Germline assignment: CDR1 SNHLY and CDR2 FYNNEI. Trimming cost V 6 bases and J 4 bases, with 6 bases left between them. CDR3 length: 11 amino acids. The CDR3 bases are TGTGCCAGCAGCCTAGCCTATGGCTACACCTTC. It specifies CASSLAYGYTF.

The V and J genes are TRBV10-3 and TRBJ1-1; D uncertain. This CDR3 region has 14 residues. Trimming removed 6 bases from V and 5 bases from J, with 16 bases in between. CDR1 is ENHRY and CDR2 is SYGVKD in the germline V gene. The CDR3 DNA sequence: TGTGCCATCAGGTCCCCTGAGGCGGGGACTGAAGCTTTCTTT. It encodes CAIRSPEAGTEAFF.

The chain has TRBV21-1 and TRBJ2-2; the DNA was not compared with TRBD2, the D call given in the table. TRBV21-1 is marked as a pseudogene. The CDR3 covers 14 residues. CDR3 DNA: TGTGCCAGCAGCAAAGCGGGGGGCACCGGGGAGCTGTTTTTT. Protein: CASSKAGGTGELFF.

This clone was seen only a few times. CDR3 sequence (DNA): TGTGCCAGCAGCTTACAGCGGGAAGAGACCCAGTACTTC. Encoded protein: CASSLQREETQYF. The rearrangement uses TRBV7-3 and TRBJ2-5; tentative D call: TRBD2 (6 bases). Germline CDR1 reads SGHTA; CDR2 reads FQGTGA. The CDR3 spans 13 residues. Trimming shortened V by 2 bases and J by 3 bases, and 7 bases separated the two germline ends. Looking up the rest from reference TRBV7-3 and TRBJ2-5 gives the full variable domain: GAGVSQTPSNKVTEKGKYVELRCDPISGHTALYWYRQSLGQGPEFLIYFQGTGAADDSGLPNDRFFAVRPEGSVSTLKIQRTERGDSAVYLCASSLQREETQYFGPGTRLLVL.

CDR3 residues: CASSVGQEYGYTF. The CDR3 DNA reads as TGTGCCAGCAGCGTCGGACAGGAGTATGGCTACACCTTC. The chain carries TRBV7-8 and TRBJ1-2; TRBD1 agrees at 7 bases. This CDR3 is built from 13 residues. Trimming cost V 5 bases and J 5 bases; bases outside gene matches: 5. CDR1 is SGHVS and CDR2 is FQNEAQ in the germline V gene.

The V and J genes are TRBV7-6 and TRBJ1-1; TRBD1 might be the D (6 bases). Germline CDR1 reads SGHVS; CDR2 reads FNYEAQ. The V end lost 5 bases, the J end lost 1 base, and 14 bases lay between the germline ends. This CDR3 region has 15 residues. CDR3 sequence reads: CASSRTPGQNTEAFF. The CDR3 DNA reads TGTGCCAGCAGCAGAACTCCGGGACAGAACACTGAAGCTTTCTTT.

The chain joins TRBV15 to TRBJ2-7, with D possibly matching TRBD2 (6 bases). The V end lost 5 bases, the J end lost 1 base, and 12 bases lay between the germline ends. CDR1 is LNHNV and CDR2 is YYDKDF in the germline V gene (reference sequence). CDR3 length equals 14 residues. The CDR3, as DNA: TGTGCCACCAGCCCCCGGGACTCGTCCTACGAGCAGTACTTC. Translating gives CATSPRDSSYEQYF. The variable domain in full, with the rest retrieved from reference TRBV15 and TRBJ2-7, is DAMVIQNPRYQVTQFGKPVTLSCSQTLNHNVMYWYQQKSSQAPKLLFHYYDKDFNNEADTPDNFQSRRPNTSFCFLDIRSPGLGDTAMYLCATSPRDSSYEQYFGPGTRLTVT.

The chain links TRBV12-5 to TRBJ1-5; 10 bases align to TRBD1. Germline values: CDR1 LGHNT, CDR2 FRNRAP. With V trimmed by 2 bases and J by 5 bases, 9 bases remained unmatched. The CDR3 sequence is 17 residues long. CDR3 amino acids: CASGLPGQGLSDQPQHF. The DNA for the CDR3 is TGTGCTAGTGGTTTGCCGGGACAGGGGCTTTCTGATCAGCCCCAGCATTTT.

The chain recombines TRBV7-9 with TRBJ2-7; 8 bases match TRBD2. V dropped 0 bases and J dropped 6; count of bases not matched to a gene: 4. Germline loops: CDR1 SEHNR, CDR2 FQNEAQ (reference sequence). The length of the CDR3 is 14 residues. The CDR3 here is CASSLAAGRGEQYF. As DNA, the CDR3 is TGTGCCAGCAGCTTAGCGGCCGGGAGGGGCGAGCAGTACTTC.

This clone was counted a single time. CDR3 DNA sequence: TGTGCCAGCAGCCAAGGGACTAGCGGGGCTACAGATACGCAGTATTTT. Protein: CASSQGTSGATDTQYF. This rearrangement joins TRBV11-3 to TRBJ2-3, with 13 bases that match TRBD2. Germline values: CDR1 SGHNT, CDR2 YENEEA. After removal of 5 bases from V and 3 bases from J, the junction contained 5 bases not matched to a gene. The CDR3 has 16 amino acids.

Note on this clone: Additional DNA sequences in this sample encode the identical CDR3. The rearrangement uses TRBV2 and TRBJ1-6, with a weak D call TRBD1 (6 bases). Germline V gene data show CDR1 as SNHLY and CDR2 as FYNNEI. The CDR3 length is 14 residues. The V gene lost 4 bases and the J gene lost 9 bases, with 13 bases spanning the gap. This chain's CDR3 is CASSVVPGASPLHF. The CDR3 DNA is TGTGCCAGCAGTGTTGTCCCAGGGGCTTCACCCCTCCACTTT.

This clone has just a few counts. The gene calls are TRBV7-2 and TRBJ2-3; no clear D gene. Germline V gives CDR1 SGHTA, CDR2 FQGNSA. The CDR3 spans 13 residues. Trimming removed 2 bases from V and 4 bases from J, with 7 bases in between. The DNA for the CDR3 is TGTGCCAGCAGCTTAAGCCCCCCAGATACGCAGTATTTT. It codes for CASSLSPPDTQYF.

CDR3 nucleotide sequence: TGTGCCAGCAGTGTCCTATTAACCCCCTTTAATGGTTCACCCCTCCACTTT. Translated, it gives CASSVLLTPFNGSPLHF. This rearrangement joins TRBV2 to TRBJ1-6; no definite D call. CDR1 and CDR2 (germline): SNHLY, FYNNEI. With 4 bases removed from V and 9 bases from J, the gap between germline ends came to 22 bases. The CDR3 extends over 17 amino acids. Using reference TRBV2 and TRBJ1-6 for the parts outside the CDR3, the full variable domain is EPEVTQTPSHQVTQMGQEVILRCVPISNHLYFYWYRQILGQKVEFLVSFYNNEISEKSEIFDDQFSVERPDGSNFTLKIRSTKLEDSAMYFCASSVLLTPFNGSPLHFGNGTRLTVT.

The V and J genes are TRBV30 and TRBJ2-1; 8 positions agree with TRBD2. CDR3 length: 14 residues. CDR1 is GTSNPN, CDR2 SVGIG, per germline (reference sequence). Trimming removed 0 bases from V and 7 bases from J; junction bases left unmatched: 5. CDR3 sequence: CAWSVAGVENEQFF. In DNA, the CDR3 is TGTGCCTGGAGTGTAGCGGGGGTTGAGAATGAGCAGTTCTTC.

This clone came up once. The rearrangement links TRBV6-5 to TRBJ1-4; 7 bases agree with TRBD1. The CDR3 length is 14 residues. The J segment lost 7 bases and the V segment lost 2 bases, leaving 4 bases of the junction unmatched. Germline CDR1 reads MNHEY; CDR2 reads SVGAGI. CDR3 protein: CASSYVGGVEKLFF. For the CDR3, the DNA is TGTGCCAGCAGTTACGTAGGGGGCGTTGAAAAACTGTTTTTT.

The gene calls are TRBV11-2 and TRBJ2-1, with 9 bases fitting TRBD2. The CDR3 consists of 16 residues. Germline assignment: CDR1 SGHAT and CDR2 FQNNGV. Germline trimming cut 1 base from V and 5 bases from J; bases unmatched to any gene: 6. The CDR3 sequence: CASSLGSASGNNEQFF. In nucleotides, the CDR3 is TGTGCCAGCAGCTTAGGATCCGCTAGCGGGAACAATGAGCAGTTCTTC. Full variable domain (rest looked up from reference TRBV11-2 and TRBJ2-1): EAGVAQSPRYKIIEKRQSVAFWCNPISGHATLYWYQQILGQGPKLLIQFQNNGVVDDSQLPKDRFSAERLKGVDSTLKIQPAKLEDSAVYLCASSLGSASGNNEQFFGPGTRLTVL.

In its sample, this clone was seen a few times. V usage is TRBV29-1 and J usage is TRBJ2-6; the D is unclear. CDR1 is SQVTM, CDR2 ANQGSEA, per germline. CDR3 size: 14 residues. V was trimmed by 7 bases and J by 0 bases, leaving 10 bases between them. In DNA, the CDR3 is TGCAGCGCCTCAGGTACCTCTGGGGCCAACGTCCTGACTTTC. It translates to CSASGTSGANVLTF.

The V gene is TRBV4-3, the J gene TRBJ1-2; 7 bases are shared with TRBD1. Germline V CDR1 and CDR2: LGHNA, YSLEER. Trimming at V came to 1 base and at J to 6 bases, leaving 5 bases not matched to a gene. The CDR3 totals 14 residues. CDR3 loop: CASSQGTGRDGYTF. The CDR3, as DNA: TGCGCCAGCAGCCAAGGGACAGGACGTGATGGCTACACCTTC.

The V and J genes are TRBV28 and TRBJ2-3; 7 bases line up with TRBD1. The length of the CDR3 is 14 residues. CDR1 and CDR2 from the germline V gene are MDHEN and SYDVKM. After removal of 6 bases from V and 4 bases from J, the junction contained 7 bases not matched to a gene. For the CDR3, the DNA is TGTGCCAGCAGGGAACAGGGGTTCCCAGATACGCAGTATTTT. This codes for CASREQGFPDTQYF.

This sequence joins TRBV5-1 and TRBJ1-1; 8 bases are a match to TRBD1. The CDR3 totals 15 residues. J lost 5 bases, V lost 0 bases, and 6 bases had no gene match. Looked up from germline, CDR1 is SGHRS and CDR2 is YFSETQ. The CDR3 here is CASSLAGQGWTEAFF. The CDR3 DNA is TGCGCCAGCAGCTTGGCCGGACAGGGCTGGACTGAAGCTTTCTTT.

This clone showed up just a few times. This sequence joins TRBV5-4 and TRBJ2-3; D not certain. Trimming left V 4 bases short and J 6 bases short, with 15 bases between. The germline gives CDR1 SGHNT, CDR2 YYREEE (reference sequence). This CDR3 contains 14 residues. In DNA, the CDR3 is TGTGCCAGCAGCCTTTCGGCGGTAGGTGATACGCAGTATTTT. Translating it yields CASSLSAVGDTQYF.

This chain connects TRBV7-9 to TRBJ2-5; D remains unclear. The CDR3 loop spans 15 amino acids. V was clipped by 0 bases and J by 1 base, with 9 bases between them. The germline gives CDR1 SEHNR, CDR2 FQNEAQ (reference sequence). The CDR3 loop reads CASSLAFQVQETQYF. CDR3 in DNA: TGTGCCAGCAGCTTAGCGTTTCAGGTCCAAGAGACCCAGTACTTC. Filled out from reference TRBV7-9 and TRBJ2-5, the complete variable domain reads DTGVSQNPRHKITKRGQNVTFRCDPISEHNRLYWYRQTLGQGPEFLTYFQNEAQLEKSRLLSDRFSAERPKGSFSTLEIQRTEQGDSAMYLCASSLAFQVQETQYFGPGTRLLVL.

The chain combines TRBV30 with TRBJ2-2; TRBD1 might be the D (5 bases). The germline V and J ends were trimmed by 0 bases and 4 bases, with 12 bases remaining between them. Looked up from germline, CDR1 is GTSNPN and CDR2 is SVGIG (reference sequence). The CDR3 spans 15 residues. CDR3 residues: CAWSVIGQGTGELFF. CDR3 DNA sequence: TGTGCCTGGAGTGTAATCGGGCAGGGCACCGGGGAGCTGTTTTTT.

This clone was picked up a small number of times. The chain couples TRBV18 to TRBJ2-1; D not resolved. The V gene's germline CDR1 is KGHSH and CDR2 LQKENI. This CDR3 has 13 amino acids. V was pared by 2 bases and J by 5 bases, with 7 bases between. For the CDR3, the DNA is TGTGCCAGCTCACCAGCCAGGAACAATGAGCAGTTCTTC. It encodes CASSPARNNEQFF.

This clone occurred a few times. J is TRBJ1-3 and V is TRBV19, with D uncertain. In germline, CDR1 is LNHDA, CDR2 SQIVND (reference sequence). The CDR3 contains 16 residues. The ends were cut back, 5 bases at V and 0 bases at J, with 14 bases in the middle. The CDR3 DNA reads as TGTGCCAGTAGTGTAAGGACGGGATACTCTGGAAACACCATATATTTT. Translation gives CASSVRTGYSGNTIYF.

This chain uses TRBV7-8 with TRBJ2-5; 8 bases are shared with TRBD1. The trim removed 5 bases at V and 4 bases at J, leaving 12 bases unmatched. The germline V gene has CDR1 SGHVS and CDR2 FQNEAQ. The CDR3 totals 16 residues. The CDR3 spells CASSPRTGLLVETQYF. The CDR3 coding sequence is TGTGCCAGCAGCCCTCGGACAGGGCTTTTGGTAGAGACCCAGTACTTC.